These T cell receptor beta chains were read from a single sample in a study of T-cell memory formation after mild COVID-19. Each CDR3 protein is one row after TCRdb ran MiXCR on the 5' RACE reads. The sample includes under 650,000 distinct CDR3 sequences, over 15% of them seen just once. The material sequenced was PBMCs or a T cell subset sorted from them (not recorded which). The receptors originated from an adult woman who had mild COVID-19 (a few samples of this study predate the infection). Cell type and time point are not known. Each CDR3 is given with its conserved first and last residue. A D gene is named only where the DNA matches it firmly. Some rows mark clone size as missing; the rest say once, few, many or name a class of expanded clone.

v_call,j_call,d_call,clone_size,cdr3_aa,cdr3_nt
TRBV10-3,TRBJ2-3,TRBD2,.,CAIMPGLAGVTDTQYF,TGTGCCATCATGCCGGGACTAGCGGGAGTCACAGATACGCAGTATTTT
TRBV5-6,TRBJ1-3,.,.,CASSLARHLSGNTIYF,TGTGCCAGCAGCTTGGCCCGACACCTCTCTGGAAACACCATATATTTT
TRBV6-6,TRBJ2-3,.,.,CASSYKLTGVGDTQYF,TGTGCCAGCAGTTACAAGCTTACCGGGGTGGGGGATACGCAGTATTTT
TRBV10-3,TRBJ2-3,TRBD2,.,CAISERGGADTQYF,TGTGCCATCAGTGAACGGGGGGGTGCAGATACGCAGTATTTT
TRBV24-1,TRBJ2-5,TRBD1,.,CATGGTGQETQYF,TGTGCCACTGGGGGGACAGGACAAGAGACCCAGTACTTC
TRBV7-3,TRBJ2-2,TRBD1,.,CASRLTGTGGTGELFF,TGTGCCAGCAGGCTTACCGGGACAGGGGGCACCGGGGAGCTGTTTTTT
TRBV20-1,TRBJ2-3,.,.,CSARDRWDTQYF,TGCAGTGCTAGAGATAGGTGGGATACGCAGTATTTT
TRBV25-1,TRBJ2-1,.,.,CASSEKWREAPYNEQFF,TGTGCCAGCAGTGAAAAGTGGAGAGAGGCCCCCTACAATGAGCAGTTCTTC
TRBV19,TRBJ1-4,.,.,CASSKLEKLFF,TGTGCCAGTAGTAAACTTGAAAAACTGTTTTTT
TRBV5-1,TRBJ1-5,TRBD1,.,CASSQMADRAPNQPQHF,TGCGCCAGCAGCCAGATGGCGGACAGGGCCCCCAATCAGCCCCAGCATTTT
TRBV7-2,TRBJ1-2,TRBD1,once,CASSTTGSYGYTF,TGTGCCAGCAGCACGACAGGGTCCTATGGCTACACCTTC
TRBV14,TRBJ2-2,.,.,CASSFQSNTGELFF,TGTGCCAGCAGCTTCCAATCGAACACCGGGGAGCTGTTTTTT
TRBV7-6,TRBJ1-6,.,few,CASSLDLRASPLHF,TGTGCCAGCAGCTTAGACCTAAGGGCTTCACCCCTCCACTTT
TRBV20-1,TRBJ2-4,.,few,CSAVTWGQTKNIQYF,TGCAGTGCCGTAACTTGGGGGCAGACCAAAAACATTCAGTACTTC
TRBV6-6,TRBJ2-6,TRBD1,.,CASSEPGQGQVLTF,TGTGCCAGCAGTGAACCGGGACAGGGTCAAGTCCTGACTTTC
TRBV6-5,TRBJ1-1,.,.,CASSYGGLGADTEAFF,TGTGCCAGCAGTTACGGGGGGTTGGGGGCGGACACTGAAGCTTTCTTT
TRBV15,TRBJ2-4,.,few,CATSASPRVKNIQYF,TGTGCCACCAGCGCCTCACCCCGGGTCAAAAACATTCAGTACTTC
TRBV7-9,TRBJ1-5,.,.,CASSHYRASSNQPQHF,TGTGCCAGCAGCCATTACAGGGCGAGTAGCAATCAGCCCCAGCATTTT
TRBV20-1,TRBJ1-1,.,.,CSARDMGRSNTEAFF,TGCAGTGCTAGAGATATGGGACGGTCGAACACTGAAGCTTTCTTT
TRBV7-2,TRBJ2-5,TRBD1,.,CASSLGDRGAETQYF,TGTGCCAGCAGCTTAGGCGACAGGGGGGCAGAGACCCAGTACTTC
TRBV7-2,TRBJ1-2,TRBD1,.,CASSLELGTGIIGYTF,TGTGCCAGCAGCTTAGAGCTTGGGACAGGCATTATTGGCTACACCTTC
TRBV9,TRBJ2-7,.,many,CASSVAAGGLSEQYF,TGTGCCAGCAGCGTAGCGGCGGGCGGACTTAGCGAGCAGTACTTC
TRBV6-5,TRBJ1-1,.,few,CASSYSNLRHAEAFF,TGTGCCAGCAGTTACTCTAATCTCCGACACGCTGAAGCTTTCTTT
TRBV9,TRBJ2-1,.,few,CASSVGGGIEQFF,TGTGCCAGCAGCGTAGGAGGGGGGATTGAGCAGTTCTTC
TRBV29-1,TRBJ1-1,.,.,CSDGAGAAFF,TGCAGCGATGGGGCGGGGGCAGCTTTCTTT